The next 8 T cell receptor beta chains were all read from a single sample in a study of T cells in Graves' hyperthyroidism and ophthalmopathy. Amplified regions were TCR beta CDR3 sequences from RNA transcripts. Primed by the HTBI set, a first-round RT-PCR was run on the TCR CDR3. TCRdb re-derived calls from the multiplex PCR reads in MiXCR, one entry per CDR3 protein. The sample includes 490,000 or so distinct CDR3 sequences, around 15% of them seen just once. The sequencing input was blood. The receptors were sampled from a woman in her twenties or thirties with Graves' ophthalmopathy.

The chain is built from TRBV10-3 and TRBJ1-1, with 10 bases fitting TRBD1. The CDR3 totals 13 residues. The junction had 3 bases not matched to a gene; V was cut back by 3 bases and J by 8 bases. Germline-derived CDR1 and CDR2 are ENHRY and SYGVKD. CDR3 DNA: TGTGCCATCAGTGATGAGACAGGGGGCGAAGCTTTCTTT. It is translated as CAISDETGGEAFF.

For this clonotype: A read error may produce the germline difference seen at one junction end. The V call is TRBV29-1, the J call TRBJ1-1; D is undetermined. CDR3 length: 11 amino acids. Germline CDR1 reads SQVTM; CDR2 reads ANQGSEA. CDR3 sequence (DNA): TGCAGCGTTCCCCTGAACACTGAAGCTCTCTTT. Amino acid sequence: CSVPLNTEALF.

The V gene is TRBV4-3, the J gene TRBJ2-2, with D possibly called TRBD1 or TRBD2 (5 bases each). The germline V gene encodes CDR1 LGHNA and CDR2 YSLEER. The CDR3 covers 13 residues. V was clipped by 8 bases and J by 2 bases, with 9 bases between them. Written as DNA, the CDR3 is TGCGCCAGCCTGGGACCTAACACCGGGGAGCTGTTTTTT. It encodes CASLGPNTGELFF.

Ten or more counts support this clonotype. This chain joins TRBV12-3 or TRBV12-4 and TRBJ1-2; weak D call: TRBD1 (5 bases). This CDR3 is 13 amino acids long. Trimming took off 3 bases at V and 8 bases at J, with 13 bases between the two ends. The CDR3: CASSFENRKGYTF. DNA for the CDR3: TGTGCCAGCAGTTTTGAAAACAGGAAGGGCTACACCTTC.

Details on this clonotype: This may come from a read error, since a much larger clone is one base off. The V gene is TRBV28, the J gene TRBJ2-6, with 7 bases lining up with TRBD1. Looked up from germline, CDR1 is MDHEN and CDR2 is SYDVKM. The CDR3 runs 16 residues. The CDR3 nucleotides are TGTGCCAGCAGTCTCCGACAGGGTTCAGGGGCCAGCGTCCTGACTTTC. This sequence encodes CASSLRQGSGASVLTF.

Only a few counts were recorded for this clonotype. V and J are TRBV18 and TRBJ1-4; perhaps TRBD1 as D (5 bases). CDR3 length: 15 amino acids. CDR1 and CDR2 from the germline V gene are KGHSH and LQKENI. The V end lost 0 bases, the J end lost 7 bases, and 12 bases lay between the germline ends. The CDR3 DNA follows: TGTGCCAGCTCACCACCCTTCCCGAGGGGTGAAAAACTGTTTTTT. As protein: CASSPPFPRGEKLFF.

At least ten counts were recorded for this clonotype. The V call is TRBV5-1, the J call TRBJ2-1, with D possibly called TRBD1 or TRBD2 (5 bases each). V lost 1 base and J lost 10, with 18 bases in between. The CDR3 length is 15 residues. Per the germline V gene, CDR1 is SGHRS and CDR2 is YFSETQ. The CDR3 spells CASSLWGSKEGEQFF. The CDR3 DNA sequence: TGCGCCAGCAGCTTGTGGGGCAGTAAAGAGGGGGAGCAGTTCTTC.

The table lists this clonotype with many counts. V and J are TRBV7-8 and TRBJ1-4, with 8 bases lining up with TRBD1. After removal of 4 bases from V and 4 bases from J, the junction contained 5 bases not matched to a gene. The CDR3 extends over 15 amino acids. The V gene's germline CDR1 is SGHVS and CDR2 FQNEAQ. CDR3 amino acids: CASSSGTGHNEKLFF. CDR3 nucleotides: TGTGCCAGCAGCTCCGGGACAGGTCATAATGAAAAACTGTTTTTT.